In this sample, the clone carrying this T cell receptor beta chain turned up a few times. Sequencing used immunoSEQ multiplex PCR; TCRdb keeps in-frame clones, though not all of them. The data hold approximately 270,000 clones, with roughly 84% observed a single time. The germline gives CDR1 SEHNR, CDR2 FQNEAQ (reference sequence). This CDR3 has 16 residues. Trimming cost V 6 bases and J 0 bases, with 12 bases left between them. This record belongs to a study of blood T cell repertoires in COVID-19. This sequence joins TRBV7-9 and TRBJ2-6; a possible D gene is TRBD1 (6 bases). This TCR came from a person between 65 and 79 years old with COVID-19, enrolled during active disease. Sequences were obtained from peripheral blood. CDR3 region: CASRREDSSGANVLTF. The CDR3 DNA reads as TGTGCCAGCAGACGAGAGGACAGCTCTGGGGCCAACGTCCTGACTTTC.